Below, one T cell receptor (beta chain) is given with its context. Its target antigen remains unknown. No much larger clonotype is one base removed from it; base qualities were not supplied. Library preparation used the immunoSEQ multiplex PCR assay. TCRdb took over this immuneACCESS table, retaining in-frame rearrangements with V and J assigned. Such tables are incomplete; in checked studies, under half of the missing clones stem from an unresolved V gene, and the remainder is unexplained. The sample profile shows just over 30,000 clones; 94% of them were found once. Under 7% of the sample is held by the ten biggest clonotypes. The data originate from a study of control samples from healthy donors and cancer patients (dated by TCRdb to 2018 to 2021). The junction shows trimming of 5 bases on V and 4 bases on J, and the gene matches do not reach 14 bases of it. CDR1 SGHRS and CDR2 YFSETQ were looked up in the germline V gene. The CDR3 measures 16 amino acids from cysteine to phenylalanine. Just the 48-base CDR3 DNA is kept, in frame starting at base 1.

Material for sequencing was blood. The sequence joins TRBV5-1 to TRBJ2-7, and 8 bases in between align with TRBD1. The clonotype comes from a man in his fifties or sixties in good health. The CDR3 in this case is CASRSYVGQGFYEQYF. At the DNA level, the sequence is TGCGCCAGCAGATCTTACGTCGGACAGGGATTTTACGAGCAGTACTTC.